Sequencing of this T cell receptor (beta chain) was carried out in a study of T-cell reconstitution after alpha-beta-depleted transplantation in children (dated by TCRdb to 2016 to 2017). General notes on the study: T-cell immune reconstitution after TCRalphabeta/CD19-depleted allogeneic hematopoietic cell transplantation in children was quantitatively tracked in the study by means of TCR repertoire profiling. Results and caveats for the whole study, not just this receptor: In some patients, the high TCRbeta diversity seen at day 60 was put down to recipient T cells and intrathymic progenitors that had survived conditioning. The frequencies of hyperexpanded clones fell over the following months, and after one year, T-cell counts and TCRbeta diversity were mostly attributed to newly produced T cells. Apparently early alphabetaT-cell count recovery about two months after transplant reportedly relied on only several hundred rapidly expanded clones derived from non-depleted graft cells.

This sample's treatment or condition label indicates: allogeneic hematopoietic cell transplantation with graft depleted of TCRalphabeta T cells and CD19 B cells. TCRalphabeta/CD19-depleted allogeneic hematopoietic cell grafts were given to the transplant recipients, all of whom were children. The receptor library was made with PCR. The instrument was an Illumina HiSeq 2500. TCR libraries were prepared with molecular barcoding, using unique molecular identifiers to normalize TCRbeta repertoire quantification. The raw public reads went through TCRdb reprocessing: fastp at Q25, MiXCR clone calling, in-frame beta chains kept. CDR3 protein sequences are deduplicated, and each keeps its most common genes and DNA. The sample table holds 200,000 to 250,000 distinct CDR3 sequences, of which about 23% were seen once. Jointly, the top ten make up over 2.5% of the sample. This clonotype was observed a few times. There is no known antigen for this receptor. No base quality information exists; no much larger clone differs at one position.

CDR1 and CDR2, looked up from the germline V gene (reference sequence), are DFQATT and SNEGSKA. The junction shows trimming of 0 bases on V and 2 bases on J, plus 17 bases between the germline ends. The CDR3 contains 16 residues, cysteine and phenylalanine counted. Left in the record is the CDR3 DNA by itself, 48 bases read in frame from the first base. This material consisted of PBMCs, taken before TCRalphabeta/CD19-depleted stem cell transplant. This TCR came from a girl aged 2-10 years with Fanconi anemia, due to receive a stem cell transplant. The chain is made from TRBV20-1 and TRBJ2-7, with a weak D call of TRBD2 (6 bases match). Read as DNA, the sequence is TGCAGTGCTAGAGACCATCCTGCCGGGGGTCCCTACGAGCAGTACTTC. Translation gives CSARDHPAGGPYEQYF.